The sequence of this TCR beta chain was determined in a study of T cells in Graves' hyperthyroidism and ophthalmopathy. Study information: Peripheral blood was taken when the disease was first diagnosed, before any treatment began.

Study-level points and caveats: From stable hyperthyroidism, ophthalmopathy was set apart by a 13 V-J model.

Template material for amplifying TCR beta CDR3 regions consisted of RNA transcripts. When the TCR CDR3 underwent first-round RT-PCR, the HTBI primer set was used. TCRdb recomputed calls from the multiplex PCR reads with MiXCR, one row per CDR3 protein. The sample lists approximately 620,000 distinct CDR3 sequences, around 15% occurring once. Ophthalmopathy patients showed a Clinical Activity Score of at least 3, NOSPECS grade of at least 4 and duration under 3 months. Used for diagnoses were clinical symptoms, serum thyroxine and TRAb, thyroid ultrasound and orbital computed tomography. V was trimmed by 4 bases and J by 2 bases, leaving 5 bases between them. CDR1 is SNHLY and CDR2 is FYNNEI in the germline V gene. The CDR3 has 12 residues. Ten or more counts support this clonotype. What it binds is unknown.

This sequence originates from a woman in her forties with Graves' ophthalmopathy. Sequenced sample: blood. The V call is TRBV2, the J call TRBJ1-2; D gene ambiguous. CDR3 coding DNA: TGTGCCAGCAGTGCCGGGAACTATGGCTACACCTTC. Its translation: CASSAGNYGYTF.